This T cell receptor beta chain was observed in a study of cytomegalovirus exposure and HLA in healthy donors. At collection, donors were nominally healthy, but unrecorded immune exposures were probable. This clone has just a few counts. CDR3 size: 15 residues. The ends lost 2 bases at V and 3 bases at J; junction bases unmatched: 3. CDR1 is LGHNA, CDR2 YSLEER, per germline. The PCR used 60 Vbeta and 13 Jbeta primers. Sequencing used immunoSEQ multiplex PCR; TCRdb keeps in-frame clones, though not all of them. This sample has 100,000 to 150,000 clones, with 70% to 80% found just once. Sequenced material: PBMCs. This TCR derives from a man aged 45-65 years in good health and CMV-seronegative. The chain has TRBV4-3 and TRBJ2-3, with 9 positions matching TRBD2. Here the CDR3 reads CASSQQRGATDTQYF. The CDR3 DNA reads as TGCGCCAGCAGCCAACAGCGGGGGGCTACAGATACGCAGTATTTT.